Below, 9 T cell receptor beta chains from the same sample are listed, as sequenced in a study of blood T cells in healthy people across ages. For the second PCR, which ran for about 6 to 12 cycles, a sample-barcoded 5' primer and a J-beta primer mix were used. MiXCR, run by TCRdb on the 5' RACE reads, gives a single entry per CDR3 protein. This table holds roughly 1,300,000 distinct CDR3 sequences, around 59% found once. Sequencing was done on a sample of blood. The receptors come from a man between 18 and 35 years old in good health.

This clonotype was counted between two and nine times. The V call is TRBV20-1, the J call TRBJ2-3, with 8 bases aligning to TRBD1. Germline-derived CDR1 and CDR2 are DFQATT and SNEGSKA (reference sequence). J lost 3 bases, V lost 0 bases, and 5 bases had no gene match. This CDR3 comprises 15 residues. The DNA for the CDR3 is TGCAGTGCTAGAGATTTAGGACAGGGTACAGATACGCAGTATTTT. Its translation is CSARDLGQGTDTQYF.

This rearrangement joins TRBV6-1 to TRBJ2-2; D possibly matches TRBD1 or TRBD2 (5 bases each). V lost 6 bases and J lost 3, with 11 bases in between. Germline lookup yields CDR1 MNHNS and CDR2 SASEGT. The CDR3 has 14 residues. The CDR3 DNA sequence: TGTGCCAGCAGAGAGAGAGGGGACACCGGGGAGCTGTTTTTT. Encoded protein: CASRERGDTGELFF.

The chain couples TRBV9 to TRBJ2-3; D remains unclear. CDR3 length: 14 amino acids. Trimming shortened V by 3 bases and J by 4 bases, and 12 bases separated the two germline ends. The germline V gene has CDR1 SGDLS and CDR2 YYNGEE. The CDR3 DNA reads as TGTGCCAGCAGCGCGATTAGGCAAGCAGATACGCAGTATTTT. This sequence encodes CASSAIRQADTQYF. The full variable domain, with the rest looked up from reference TRBV9 and TRBJ2-3, is DSGVTQTPKHLITATGQRVTLRCSPRSGDLSVYWYQQSLDQGLQFLIQYYNGEERAKGNILERFSAQQFPDLHSELNLSSLELGDSALYFCASSAIRQADTQYFGPGTRLTVL.

The V and J genes are TRBV12-3 or TRBV12-4 and TRBJ2-1; TRBD2 agrees at 7 bases. J gave up 6 bases and V 1 base, and 12 bases lay outside the gene matches. The CDR3 has 17 residues. The CDR3 reads CASSLVSGTGFVNEQFF. In DNA form, the CDR3 reads TGTGCCAGCAGTTTAGTGAGCGGGACGGGGTTCGTCAATGAGCAGTTCTTC.

This clonotype appeared a few times. The J gene is TRBJ1-2, the V gene TRBV20-1; TRBD1 might be the D (6 bases). The CDR3 totals 15 residues. Germline V gives CDR1 DFQATT, CDR2 SNEGSKA (reference sequence). Trimming cost V 0 bases and J 8 bases, with 19 bases left between them. The CDR3 reads CSARDQLRTGNGYTF. The CDR3 DNA reads as TGCAGTGCTAGAGATCAGCTGAGAACAGGGAACGGCTACACCTTC.

The chain combines TRBV2 with TRBJ2-2, with 12 bases fitting TRBD2. Germline-derived CDR1 and CDR2 are SNHLY and FYNNEI. CDR3 length: 14 residues. The ends lost 8 bases at V and 5 bases at J; junction bases unmatched: 3. The CDR3 is CASLTSGSTGELFF. The CDR3 DNA is TGTGCCAGCCTGACTAGCGGGAGTACCGGGGAGCTGTTTTTT.

This clonotype was found a few times. The chain is built from TRBV7-2 and TRBJ1-2; 9 nucleotides align to TRBD1. The CDR3 loop spans 15 amino acids. CDR1 and CDR2 from the germline V gene are SGHTA and FQGNSA. Trimming at V came to 1 base and at J to 8 bases, leaving 8 bases not matched to a gene. CDR3: CASSLVTGTGNGYTF. Written as DNA, the CDR3 is TGTGCCAGCAGCTTAGTTACCGGGACAGGGAACGGCTACACCTTC.

CDR3 region: CSASPTRSSYEQYF. CDR3 DNA sequence: TGCAGTGCTAGTCCGACTCGTAGCTCCTACGAGCAGTACTTC. This rearrangement joins TRBV20-1 to TRBJ2-7, with unresolved D. The CDR3 runs 14 residues. V lost 3 bases, J lost 0 bases, and 12 bases lay in between. Germline CDR1 and CDR2: DFQATT and SNEGSKA (reference sequence).

The chain employs TRBV15 and TRBJ2-5; TRBD1 matches 8 bases. Germline V gene sequence: CDR1 LNHNV, CDR2 YYDKDF (reference sequence). The CDR3 spans 16 residues. Trimming took 2 bases from V and 1 from J; bases not matched to a gene: 6. CDR3 region: CATSRTRDRPQETQYF. The CDR3 region has the DNA TGTGCCACCAGCAGAACCCGGGACAGGCCCCAAGAGACCCAGTACTTC.